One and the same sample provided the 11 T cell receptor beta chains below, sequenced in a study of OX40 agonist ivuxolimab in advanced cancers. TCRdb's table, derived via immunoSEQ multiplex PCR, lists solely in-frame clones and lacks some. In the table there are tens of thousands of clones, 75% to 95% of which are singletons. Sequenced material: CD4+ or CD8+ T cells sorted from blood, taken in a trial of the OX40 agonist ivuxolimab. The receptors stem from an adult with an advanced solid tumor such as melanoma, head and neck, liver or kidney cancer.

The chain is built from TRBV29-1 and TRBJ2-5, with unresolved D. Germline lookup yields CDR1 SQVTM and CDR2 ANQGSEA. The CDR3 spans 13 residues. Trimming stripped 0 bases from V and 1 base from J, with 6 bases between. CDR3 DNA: TGCAGCGTTGAAGATTCCAGCCAAGAGACCCAGTACTTC. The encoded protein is CSVEDSSQETQYF.

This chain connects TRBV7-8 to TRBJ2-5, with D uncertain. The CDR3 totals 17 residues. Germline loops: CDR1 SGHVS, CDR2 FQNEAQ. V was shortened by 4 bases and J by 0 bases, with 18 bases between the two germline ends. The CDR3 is CASSYRQGTGDQETQYF. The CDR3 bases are TGTGCCAGCAGCTATCGCCAAGGCACGGGTGACCAAGAGACCCAGTACTTC.

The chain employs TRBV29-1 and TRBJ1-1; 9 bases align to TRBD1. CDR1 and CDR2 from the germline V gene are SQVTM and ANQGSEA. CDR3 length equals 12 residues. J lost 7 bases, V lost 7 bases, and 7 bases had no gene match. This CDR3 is CSGGTGIGEAFF. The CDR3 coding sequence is TGCAGCGGTGGGACAGGGATTGGTGAAGCTTTCTTT.

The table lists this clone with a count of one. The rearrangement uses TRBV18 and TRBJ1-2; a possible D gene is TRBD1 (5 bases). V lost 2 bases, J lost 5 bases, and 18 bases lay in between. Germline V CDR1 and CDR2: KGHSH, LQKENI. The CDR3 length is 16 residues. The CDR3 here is CASSPLQDINGYGYTF. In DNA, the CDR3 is TGTGCCAGCTCACCATTACAGGACATAAACGGATATGGCTACACCTTC.

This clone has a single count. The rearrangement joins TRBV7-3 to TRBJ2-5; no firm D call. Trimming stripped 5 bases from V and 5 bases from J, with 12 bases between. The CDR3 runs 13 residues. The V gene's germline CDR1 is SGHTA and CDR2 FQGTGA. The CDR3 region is CASSLGKRETQYF. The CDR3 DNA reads TGTGCCAGCAGCCTTGGGAAAAGGGAGACCCAGTACTTC.

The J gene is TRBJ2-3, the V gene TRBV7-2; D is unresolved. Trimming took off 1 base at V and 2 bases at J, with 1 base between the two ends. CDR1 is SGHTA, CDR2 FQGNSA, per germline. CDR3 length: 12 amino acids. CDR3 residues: CASSLDTDTQYF. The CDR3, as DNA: TGTGCCAGCAGCTTAGACACAGATACGCAGTATTTT.

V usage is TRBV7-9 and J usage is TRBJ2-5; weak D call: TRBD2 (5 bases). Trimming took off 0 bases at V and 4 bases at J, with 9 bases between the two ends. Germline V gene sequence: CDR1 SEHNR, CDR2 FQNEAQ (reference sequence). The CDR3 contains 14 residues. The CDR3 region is CASSLALAGETQYF. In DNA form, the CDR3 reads TGTGCCAGCAGCTTAGCGTTGGCGGGAGAGACCCAGTACTTC.

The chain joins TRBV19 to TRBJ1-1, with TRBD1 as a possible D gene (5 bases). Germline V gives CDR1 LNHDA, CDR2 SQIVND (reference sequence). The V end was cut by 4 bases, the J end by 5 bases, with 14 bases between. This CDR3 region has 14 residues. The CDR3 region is CASSTGRRETEAFF. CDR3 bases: TGTGCCAGTAGTACAGGGCGCCGAGAGACTGAAGCTTTCTTT.

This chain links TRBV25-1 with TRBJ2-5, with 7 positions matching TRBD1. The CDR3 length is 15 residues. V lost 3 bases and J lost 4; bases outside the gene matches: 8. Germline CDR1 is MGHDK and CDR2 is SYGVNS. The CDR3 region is CASSDLGGTGETQYF. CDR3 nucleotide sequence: TGTGCCAGCAGTGACCTAGGGGGCACGGGAGAGACCCAGTACTTC.

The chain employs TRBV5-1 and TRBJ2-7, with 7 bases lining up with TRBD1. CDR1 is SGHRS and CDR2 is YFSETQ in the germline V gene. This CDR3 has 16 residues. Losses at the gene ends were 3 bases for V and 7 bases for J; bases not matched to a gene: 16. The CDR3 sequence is CASSSGLGTDLFEQYF. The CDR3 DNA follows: TGCGCCAGCAGCTCAGGCCTCGGGACAGACCTCTTTGAGCAGTACTTC.

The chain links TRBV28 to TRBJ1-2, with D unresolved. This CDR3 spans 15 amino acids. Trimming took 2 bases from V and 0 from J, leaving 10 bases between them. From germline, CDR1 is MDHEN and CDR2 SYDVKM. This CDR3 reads CASSLGVLTNYGYTF. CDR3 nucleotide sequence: TGTGCCAGCAGTTTAGGTGTCCTTACTAACTATGGCTACACCTTC.